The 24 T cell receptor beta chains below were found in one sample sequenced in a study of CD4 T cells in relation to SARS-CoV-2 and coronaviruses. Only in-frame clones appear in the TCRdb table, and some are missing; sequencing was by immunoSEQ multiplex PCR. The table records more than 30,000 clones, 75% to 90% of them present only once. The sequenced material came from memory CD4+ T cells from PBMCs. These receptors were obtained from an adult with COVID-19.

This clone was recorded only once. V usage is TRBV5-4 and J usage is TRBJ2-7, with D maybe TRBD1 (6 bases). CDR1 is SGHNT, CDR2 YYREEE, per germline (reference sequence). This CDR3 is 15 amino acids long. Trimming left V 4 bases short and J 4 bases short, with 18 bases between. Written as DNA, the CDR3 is TGTGCCAGCAGCCACCCCCGGGACACAGATTACGAGCAGTACTTC. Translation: CASSHPRDTDYEQYF.

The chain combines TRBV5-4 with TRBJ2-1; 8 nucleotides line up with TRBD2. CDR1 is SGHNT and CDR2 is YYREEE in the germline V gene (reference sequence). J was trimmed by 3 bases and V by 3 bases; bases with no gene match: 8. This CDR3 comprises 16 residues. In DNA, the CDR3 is TGTGCCAGCAGCTATCCTAGCGGGTTTAACTACAATGAGCAGTTCTTC. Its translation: CASSYPSGFNYNEQFF.

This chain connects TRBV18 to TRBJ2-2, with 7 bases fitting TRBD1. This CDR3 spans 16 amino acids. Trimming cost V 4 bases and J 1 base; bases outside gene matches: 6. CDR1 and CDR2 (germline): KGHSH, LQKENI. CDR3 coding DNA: TGTGCCAGCTCACTTGCACAGGGGAGGAACACCGGGGAGCTGTTTTTT. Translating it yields CASSLAQGRNTGELFF.

The CDR3, as DNA: TGTGCCAGCTCCACGACAGGGGGCTCAGATACGCAGTATTTT. Amino acid sequence: CASSTTGGSDTQYF. The rearrangement uses TRBV7-9 and TRBJ2-3; 10 positions match TRBD1. The CDR3 has 14 amino acids. J was trimmed by 4 bases and V by 8 bases; bases with no gene match: 6. Germline CDR1 and CDR2: SEHNR and FQNEAQ (reference sequence).

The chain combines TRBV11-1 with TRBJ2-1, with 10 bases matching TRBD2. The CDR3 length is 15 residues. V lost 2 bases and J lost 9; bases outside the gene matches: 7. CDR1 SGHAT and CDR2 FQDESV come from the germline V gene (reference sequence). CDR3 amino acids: CASSLLAGAFGEQFF. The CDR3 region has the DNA TGTGCCAGCAGCTTACTAGCGGGGGCCTTCGGTGAGCAGTTCTTC.

The CDR3 sequence: CASSESDRGSQETQYF. The CDR3 nucleotides read TGTGCCAGCAGCGAATCGGACAGGGGCTCCCAAGAGACCCAGTACTTC. V is TRBV2 and J is TRBJ2-5; 9 bases are shared with TRBD1. Trimming removed 6 bases from V and 1 base from J; junction bases left unmatched: 9. The germline gives CDR1 SNHLY, CDR2 FYNNEI. The CDR3 loop spans 16 amino acids.

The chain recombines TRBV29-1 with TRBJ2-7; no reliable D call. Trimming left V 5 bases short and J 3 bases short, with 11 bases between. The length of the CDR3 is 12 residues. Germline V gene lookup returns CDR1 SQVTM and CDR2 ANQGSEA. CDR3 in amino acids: CSVQHRNYEQYF. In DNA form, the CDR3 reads TGCAGCGTTCAACACAGAAACTACGAGCAGTACTTC.

CDR3 nucleotide sequence: TGTGCCAGCAGTTACTTCAGGGAGAACACTGAAGCTTTCTTT. Protein sequence: CASSYFRENTEAFF. The chain recombines TRBV6-5 with TRBJ1-1, with a possible D match to TRBD1 (5 bases). V lost 1 base, J lost 1 base, and 7 bases lay in between. The CDR3 runs to 14 residues. From germline, CDR1 is MNHEY and CDR2 SVGAGI.

The CDR3 region is CASSVPGLAGLYNEQFF. The CDR3, as DNA: TGTGCCAGCAGTGTTCCGGGACTAGCGGGACTCTACAATGAGCAGTTCTTC. V usage is TRBV27 and J usage is TRBJ2-1, with TRBD2 identical over 13 bases. This CDR3 is 17 amino acids long. CDR1 is MNHEY and CDR2 is SMNVEV in the germline V gene (reference sequence). The trim removed 5 bases at V and 3 bases at J, leaving 7 bases unmatched.

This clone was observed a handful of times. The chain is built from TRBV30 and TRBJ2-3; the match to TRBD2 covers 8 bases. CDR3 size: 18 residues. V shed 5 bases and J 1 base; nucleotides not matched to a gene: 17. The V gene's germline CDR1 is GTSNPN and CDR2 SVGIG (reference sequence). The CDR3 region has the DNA TGTGCCTGGGGGACCCCTGCGGGAGGACCCCTCGGCACAGATACGCAGTATTTT. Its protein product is CAWGTPAGGPLGTDTQYF.

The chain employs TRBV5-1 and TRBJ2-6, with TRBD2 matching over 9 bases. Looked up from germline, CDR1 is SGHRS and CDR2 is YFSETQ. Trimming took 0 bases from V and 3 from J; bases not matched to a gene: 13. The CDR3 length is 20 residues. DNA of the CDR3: TGCGCCAGCAGCTTGGTCTGGGCTAGCGGGATTTTTGGTGGGGCCAACGTCCTGACTTTC. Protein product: CASSLVWASGIFGGANVLTF.

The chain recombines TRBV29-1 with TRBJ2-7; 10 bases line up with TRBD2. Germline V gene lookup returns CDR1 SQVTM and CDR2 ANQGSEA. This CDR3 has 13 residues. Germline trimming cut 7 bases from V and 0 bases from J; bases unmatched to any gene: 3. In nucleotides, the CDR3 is TGCAGCGCCCGGACTAGCGGCTCCTACGAGCAGTACTTC. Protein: CSARTSGSYEQYF.

This CDR3 is CASKPGGVTQETQYF. CDR3 nucleotides: TGTGCCAGCAAGCCGGGGGGGGTGACTCAAGAGACCCAGTACTTC. The genes are TRBV6-5 and TRBJ2-5; TRBD2 agrees at 8 bases. Trimming cost V 7 bases and J 2 bases; bases outside gene matches: 9. CDR1 and CDR2 (germline): MNHEY, SVGAGI. The CDR3 is made up of 15 amino acids.

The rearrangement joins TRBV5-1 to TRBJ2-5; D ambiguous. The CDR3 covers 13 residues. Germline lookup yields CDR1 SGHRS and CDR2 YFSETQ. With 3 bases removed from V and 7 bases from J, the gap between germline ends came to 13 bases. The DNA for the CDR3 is TGCGCCAGCAGCTCGGACCTGCTTGGGACCCAGTACTTC. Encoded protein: CASSSDLLGTQYF. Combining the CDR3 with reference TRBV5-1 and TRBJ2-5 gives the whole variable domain KAGVTQTPRYLIKTRGQQVTLSCSPISGHRSVSWYQQTPGQGLQFLFEYFSETQRNKGNFPGRFSGRQFSNSRSEMNVSTLELGDSALYLCASSSDLLGTQYFGPGTRLLVL.

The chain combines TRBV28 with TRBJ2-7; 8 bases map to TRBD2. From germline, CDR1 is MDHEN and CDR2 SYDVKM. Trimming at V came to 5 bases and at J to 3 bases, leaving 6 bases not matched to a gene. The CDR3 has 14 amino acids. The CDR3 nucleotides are TGTGCCAGCAGTCCCCGGGGGGGTGACTACGAGCAGTACTTC. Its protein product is CASSPRGGDYEQYF.

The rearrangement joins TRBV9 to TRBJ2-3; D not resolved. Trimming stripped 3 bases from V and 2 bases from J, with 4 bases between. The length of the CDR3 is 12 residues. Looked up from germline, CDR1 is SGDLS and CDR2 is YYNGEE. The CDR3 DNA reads TGTGCCAGCAGCGGGAACACAGATACGCAGTATTTT. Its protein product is CASSGNTDTQYF.

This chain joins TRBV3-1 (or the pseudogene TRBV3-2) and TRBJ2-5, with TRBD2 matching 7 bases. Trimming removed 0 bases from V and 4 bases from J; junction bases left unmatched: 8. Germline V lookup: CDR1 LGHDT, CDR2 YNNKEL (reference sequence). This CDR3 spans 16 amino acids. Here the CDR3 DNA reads TGTGCCAGCAGCCAAGAATTGGGAGGGGTGGTAGAGACCCAGTACTTC. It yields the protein CASSQELGGVVETQYF.

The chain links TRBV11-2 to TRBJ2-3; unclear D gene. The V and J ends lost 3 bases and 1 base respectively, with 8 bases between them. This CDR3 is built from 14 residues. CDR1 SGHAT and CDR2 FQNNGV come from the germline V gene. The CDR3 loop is CASSLGLRTDTQYF. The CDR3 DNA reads TGTGCCAGCAGCTTGGGCTTACGCACAGATACGCAGTATTTT.

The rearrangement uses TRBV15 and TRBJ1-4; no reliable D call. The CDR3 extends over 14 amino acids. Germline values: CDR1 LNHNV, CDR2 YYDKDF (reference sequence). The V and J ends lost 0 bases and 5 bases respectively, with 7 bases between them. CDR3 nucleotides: TGTGCCACCAGCAGAGATCGAGTCAATGAAAAACTGTTTTTT. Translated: CATSRDRVNEKLFF.

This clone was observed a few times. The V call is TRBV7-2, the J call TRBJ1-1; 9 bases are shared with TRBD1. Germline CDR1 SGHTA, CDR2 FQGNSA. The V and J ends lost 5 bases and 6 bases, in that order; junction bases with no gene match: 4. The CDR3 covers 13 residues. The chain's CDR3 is CASSGTGRAEAFF. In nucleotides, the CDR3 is TGTGCCAGCAGCGGGACAGGGCGGGCTGAAGCTTTCTTT.

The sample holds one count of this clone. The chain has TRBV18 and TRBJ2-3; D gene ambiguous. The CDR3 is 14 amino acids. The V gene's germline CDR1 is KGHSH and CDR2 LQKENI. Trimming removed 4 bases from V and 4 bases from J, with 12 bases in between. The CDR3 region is CASSQTARSDTQYF. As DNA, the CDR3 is TGTGCCAGCTCACAAACCGCTCGGTCAGATACGCAGTATTTT.

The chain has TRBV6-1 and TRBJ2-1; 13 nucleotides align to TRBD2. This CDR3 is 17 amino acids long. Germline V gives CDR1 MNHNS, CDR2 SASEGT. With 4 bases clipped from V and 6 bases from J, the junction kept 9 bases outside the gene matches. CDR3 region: CASSGRTSGRRGNEQFF. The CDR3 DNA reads TGTGCCAGCAGTGGCCGGACTAGCGGGAGACGGGGCAATGAGCAGTTCTTC.

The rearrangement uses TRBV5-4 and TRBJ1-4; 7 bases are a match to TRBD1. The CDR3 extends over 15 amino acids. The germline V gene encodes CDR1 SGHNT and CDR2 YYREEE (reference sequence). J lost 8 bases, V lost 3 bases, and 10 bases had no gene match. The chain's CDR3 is CASSSRTGGSEKLFF. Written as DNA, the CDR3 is TGTGCCAGCAGCTCTCGGACAGGCGGCTCGGAAAAACTGTTTTTT.

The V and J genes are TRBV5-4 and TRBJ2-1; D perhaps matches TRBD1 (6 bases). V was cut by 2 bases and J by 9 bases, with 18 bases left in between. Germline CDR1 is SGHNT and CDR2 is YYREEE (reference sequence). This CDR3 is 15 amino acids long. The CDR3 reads CASSLQRSWGPEQFF. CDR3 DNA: TGTGCCAGCAGCTTACAGCGGTCTTGGGGGCCTGAGCAGTTCTTC. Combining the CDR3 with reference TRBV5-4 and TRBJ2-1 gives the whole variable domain ETGVTQSPTHLIKTRGQQVTLRCSSQSGHNTVSWYQQALGQGPQFIFQYYREEENGRGNFPPRFSGLQFPNYSSELNVNALELDDSALYLCASSLQRSWGPEQFFGPGTRLTVL.